This T cell receptor beta chain emerged from a study of blood T cell repertoires in COVID-19. Study as a whole: From the United States, Italy and Spain came samples of acute and convalescent COVID-19. T cells, B-cell-depleted T cells, or PBMCs provided the cDNA or gDNA that served as material.

The V gene's germline CDR1 is LGHNT and CDR2 FRNRAP. The CDR3 loop spans 16 amino acids. Points on this clone: Germline and junction disagree at one end, which may indicate a read error.

Per the study methods: Reference gene primer amplification yielded estimated nucleated cell counts. Produced via immunoSEQ multiplex PCR; TCRdb's table is partial and in-frame only. V and J calls plus clone size are reproduced from that table; the DNA served to infer D and trimming. The sample lists 150,000 to 190,000 clones; roughly 84% were seen once. Sequenced sample: peripheral blood. This TCR derives from a woman in her forties or fifties with acute or convalescent COVID-19. V gene TRBV12-5 combines with J gene TRBJ2-1; 7 bases are a match to TRBD1. CDR3 protein: CVSGLVTGATYNEQFF. The CDR3, as DNA: TGTGTTAGTGGTTTGGTAACAGGGGCTACCTACAATGAGCAGTTCTTC.